This TCR beta chain originates from a study of T cell responses to AZD1222 COVID-19 vaccine. Findings of the study overall: Spike-specific TCR breadth and depth went up after people got two AZD1222 doses. Donors, mostly white British, included more females; clonal diversity was possibly underestimated. Within unmutated variant regions lay the reported targets of nearly half of spike-specific TCRs.

To note about this clone: Its antigen is still unknown.

J gave up 0 bases and V 6 bases, and 4 bases lay outside the gene matches. Germline V gene sequence: CDR1 MNHEY, CDR2 SVGAGI. The CDR3 sequence is 15 residues long. Sequenced by immunoSEQ multiplex PCR; TCRdb stores in-frame clones only, minus some. Of about 40,000 clones in the sample, approximately 85% are singletons; the top ten hold 26%. The sequencing here drew on peripheral blood, taken 28 days after the second dose of the MenACWY control vaccine. The chain combines TRBV6-5 with TRBJ2-7; 11 bases map to TRBD2. The source is an adult who received the MenACWY meningococcal vaccine as a control. CDR3 amino acids: CASSSTSGSSYEQYF. Written as DNA, the CDR3 is TGTGCCAGCAGCTCAACTAGCGGGAGCTCCTACGAGCAGTACTTC.